The rows below give T cell receptor beta chains drawn from one sample of a study of early T cells in non-severe SARS-CoV-2 infection. From the 5' RACE reads, TCRdb called clonotypes with MiXCR, one entry per CDR3 protein. This repertoire shows about 38,000 distinct CDR3 sequences, over 3.5% found once; its top ten account for 15% to 20%. Material for sequencing was whole blood. Receptor source: an adult who was a healthcare worker with PCR-confirmed SARS-CoV-2 infection or an uninfected control (not recorded which). CDR3s leave out the opening cysteine and the closing phenylalanine or tryptophan.

j_call v_call cdr3_aa
TRBJ2-7 TRBV6-2/TRBV6-3 ASSYGSTYIYEQY
TRBJ2-1 TRBV18 ASSPLAGENYNEQF
TRBJ2-4 TRBV3-1 ASSQEGGWNIQY
TRBJ2-7 TRBV12-3/TRBV12-4 ASSSTGGVYEQY
TRBJ2-3 TRBV3-1 ASSTGLAGGRRTQY
TRBJ2-5 TRBV18 ASSPLDGKETQY
TRBJ2-6 TRBV6-1 ASSEDSWTNVLT
TRBJ2-3 TRBV2 ASELSDTQY
TRBJ2-5 TRBV18 ASSQRQGGETQY
TRBJ1-6 TRBV2 ASRGRGSPLH
TRBJ2-3 TRBV5-1 ASKPTGTSPDTQY
TRBJ1-2 TRBV15 ATSQHRRGGLIFYGYT
TRBJ2-3 TRBV7-2 ASSFQGPSTDTQY
TRBJ1-4 TRBV18 ASKGTGREKLF
TRBJ2-2 TRBV6-6 ASSSLSRNTGELF
TRBJ1-1 TRBV3-1 ASSLTGEAF
TRBJ2-1 TRBV6-5 ASSYSISGRGNEQF
TRBJ2-5 TRBV7-9 ASTIAGGEETQY
TRBJ2-3 TRBV12-3/TRBV12-4 ASKSGGGTDTQY
TRBJ1-1 TRBV20-1 SAKLTGGTEAF
TRBJ2-7 TRBV7-9 ASSLSWGEQY
TRBJ2-5 TRBV7-9 ASSLEGPETQY
TRBJ1-1 TRBV5-4 ASSLEWGSGEAF
TRBJ2-1 TRBV7-2 ASSPKGGSYNEQF
TRBJ2-7 TRBV12-3/TRBV12-4 ASSFDSSYEQY
TRBJ1-1 TRBV5-5 ASSLAGGRVTEAF
TRBJ1-4 TRBV5-1 ASSRDRGEKLF
TRBJ1-2 TRBV7-2 ASSSPLNYGYT
TRBJ1-1 TRBV6-1 ASSDPTGGGTEAF
TRBJ1-5 TRBV6-2/TRBV6-3 ASSYRSNQPQH
TRBJ2-7 TRBV6-5 ASSSDEEQY
TRBJ2-7 TRBV7-8 ASSFATAVEQY
TRBJ2-3 TRBV30 AWSVLYNTQY
TRBJ1-2 TRBV30 ASSPNYGYT
TRBJ2-5 TRBV6-1 ASSETGGQETQY
TRBJ1-5 TRBV9 ASSVEVQPQH
TRBJ2-5 TRBV7-6 ASSLSFVGTQY
TRBJ2-7 TRBV7-9 ASSLGVSYEQY
TRBJ1-6 TRBV15 ATSSLDRNSPLH
TRBJ2-7 TRBV10-3 ATYKPGPSYEQY
TRBJ2-3 TRBV9 ASSDGTTALDTQY
TRBJ2-5 TRBV12-3/TRBV12-4 ASRISGGQETQY
TRBJ2-1 TRBV30 AGQLAGSSYNEQF
TRBJ2-1 TRBV11-3 ASSPGRTGVNEQF
TRBJ2-7 TRBV30 AWSVLRSGQGIYEQY
TRBJ2-7 TRBV3-1 ASSPNTPDSTYEQY
TRBJ2-3 TRBV3-1 ASRKGEGSFTDTQY
TRBJ1-5 TRBV18 ASSPVEASNQPQH
TRBJ1-1 TRBV30 AWSVRNTEAF
TRBJ2-2 TRBV18 ASSPKIGGELF
TRBJ1-1 TRBV2 ASSQGPGGNTEAF
TRBJ2-4 TRBV4-1 ASSQVGQGVSGNVAKNIQY
TRBJ2-2 TRBV29-1 SARKPGQRTGELF
TRBJ2-3 TRBV2 ASKASGVGDTQY
TRBJ1-1 TRBV7-9 ASSAGQDTEAF
TRBJ1-2 TRBV12-3/TRBV12-4 ASSLDRGTGYT
TRBJ1-1 TRBV6-6 ASSYSVRLNTEAF